The next 17 T cell receptor beta chains were all read from a single sample in a study of beta chain features in type 1 diabetes. Every bit of the isolated RNA underwent reverse transcription, so sequencing read expressed TCRB transcripts. This table comes from immunoSEQ multiplex PCR, and its TCRdb copy is limited to in-frame clones, with some not included. Among 40,000 or so clones listed, about 51% were seen once. Sequencing was carried out using Tregs from blood. The origin of the receptors is a woman between 18 and 30 years old in good health.

The chain employs TRBV5-1 and TRBJ2-3; tentative D call: TRBD2 (6 bases). Deletions cut 4 bases from V and 2 bases from J, with 26 bases between. There are 19 residues in the CDR3. The germline CDR1 and CDR2 sequences are SGHRS and YFSETQ. This chain's CDR3 is CASSPGVSSVALPTDTQYF. CDR3 nucleotide sequence: TGCGCCAGCAGCCCGGGGGTTTCGTCTGTGGCTCTCCCCACAGATACGCAGTATTTT. Complete variable domain (other parts from reference TRBV5-1 and TRBJ2-3): KAGVTQTPRYLIKTRGQQVTLSCSPISGHRSVSWYQQTPGQGLQFLFEYFSETQRNKGNFPGRFSGRQFSNSRSEMNVSTLELGDSALYLCASSPGVSSVALPTDTQYFGPGTRLTVL.

The chain employs TRBV11-2 and TRBJ2-2, with D uncertain. Looked up from germline, CDR1 is SGHAT and CDR2 is FQNNGV. Deletions cut 6 bases from V and 1 base from J, with 9 bases between. CDR3 length equals 14 residues. In nucleotides, the CDR3 is TGTGCCAGCAGAATTCCAGGGAACACCGGGGAGCTGTTTTTT. Translated, it gives CASRIPGNTGELFF.

This chain uses TRBV29-1 with TRBJ2-7; 7 bases align to TRBD2. The CDR3 is 14 amino acids. V trimming: 3 bases; J trimming: 4 bases; junction bases outside the gene matches: 9. Looked up from germline, CDR1 is SQVTM and CDR2 is ANQGSEA. The CDR3 bases are TGCAGCGTTGAGGAGCGGGATGGGGCATACGAGCAGTACTTC. Its translation is CSVEERDGAYEQYF.

CDR3 amino acids: CASTPPGGMNTEAFF. CDR3 nucleotide sequence: TGTGCCAGCACTCCCCCGGGGGGGATGAACACTGAAGCTTTCTTT. The V call is TRBV6-1, the J call TRBJ1-1; D is possibly TRBD1 (5 bases). The germline V gene encodes CDR1 MNHNS and CDR2 SASEGT. The CDR3 is made up of 15 amino acids. The germline V and J ends were trimmed by 7 bases and 0 bases, with 15 bases remaining between them.

This clone has more than one count but fewer than ten. The genes are TRBV5-4 and TRBJ2-1; 7 positions agree with TRBD1. The germline V gene has CDR1 SGHNT and CDR2 YYREEE (reference sequence). The trim removed 4 bases at V and 4 bases at J, leaving 8 bases unmatched. This CDR3 has 15 amino acids. The CDR3 spells CASSQPGTAYNEQFF. Written as DNA, the CDR3 is TGTGCCAGCAGCCAACCCGGGACAGCTTACAATGAGCAGTTCTTC.

In regard to this clone: A junction boundary mismatches the germline segment, possibly from a read error. Here the CDR3 DNA reads TGTGCCAGCAGCTACTCAAAGACAGCCGGAAACACCATATATTTT. It specifies CASSYSKTAGNTIYF. The rearrangement joins TRBV6-6 to TRBJ1-3, with a tentative D call TRBD1 (5 bases). Germline V lookup: CDR1 MNHNY, CDR2 SVGAGI (reference sequence). This CDR3 region has 15 residues.

The chain employs TRBV5-1 and TRBJ2-5; 7 bases align to TRBD2. Germline CDR1 is SGHRS and CDR2 is YFSETQ. Trimming cost V 0 bases and J 13 bases; bases outside gene matches: 6. The length of the CDR3 is 12 residues. The CDR3 nucleotides are TGCGCCAGCAGCTTGGAGACCGGGAGGAGGTACTTC. Residues: CASSLETGRRYF.

The chain has TRBV7-3 and TRBJ2-5; D gene ambiguous. The V end was cut by 5 bases, the J end by 5 bases, with 12 bases between. Per the germline V gene, CDR1 is SGHTA and CDR2 is FQGTGA. The CDR3 has 13 residues. CDR3 sequence: CASSPMVGETQYF. The CDR3 DNA reads TGTGCCAGCAGCCCCATGGTCGGGGAGACCCAGTACTTC.

V and J are TRBV7-8 and TRBJ1-5; TRBD1 might be the D (6 bases). V dropped 0 bases and J dropped 6 bases, with 6 bases sitting between them. CDR3 size: 13 residues. Germline V lookup: CDR1 SGHVS, CDR2 FQNEAQ. CDR3 protein: CASSLAGAQPQHF. The CDR3 nucleotides are TGTGCCAGCAGCTTAGCGGGGGCTCAGCCCCAGCATTTT.

The chain recombines TRBV19 with TRBJ2-7, with D tentatively TRBD1 (5 bases). CDR1 and CDR2 from the germline V gene are LNHDA and SQIVND (reference sequence). The germline V and J ends were trimmed by 4 bases and 1 base, with 8 bases remaining between them. The CDR3 runs to 13 residues. The CDR3 region has the DNA TGTGCCAGTAGTACGACAGCTTCCTACGAGCAGTACTTC. It yields the protein CASSTTASYEQYF.

The chain links TRBV5-6 to TRBJ1-1; 9 bases match TRBD1. The V gene's germline CDR1 is SGHDT and CDR2 YYEEEE. V lost 3 bases, J lost 3 bases, and 3 bases stayed unmatched. The CDR3 has 14 residues. CDR3 region: CASSWGQGDTEAFF. The CDR3 region has the DNA TGTGCCAGCAGCTGGGGACAGGGCGACACTGAAGCTTTCTTT.

The chain employs TRBV6-5 and TRBJ1-5; possibly TRBD1 for D (5 bases). CDR1 is MNHEY and CDR2 is SVGAGI in the germline V gene. V dropped 6 bases and J dropped 5 bases, with 11 bases sitting between them. This CDR3 contains 13 residues. The CDR3 loop reads CASRWSRDQPQHF. The CDR3 bases are TGTGCCAGCAGGTGGTCCAGGGATCAGCCCCAGCATTTT.

This clone was picked up a small number of times. The V and J genes are TRBV14 and TRBJ1-1, with D uncertain. The CDR3 has 13 residues. Per germline, CDR1 SGHDN and CDR2 FVKESK. Deletions cut 3 bases from V and 3 bases from J, with 8 bases between. CDR3 coding DNA: TGTGCCAGCAGCCATTCGGTCGACACTGAAGCTTTCTTT. Protein product: CASSHSVDTEAFF.

The chain uses TRBV25-1 and TRBJ1-5; D perhaps matches TRBD1 (6 bases). Trimming took 2 bases from V and 1 from J, leaving 9 bases between them. The CDR3 length is 15 residues. Germline V CDR1 and CDR2: MGHDK, SYGVNS. CDR3 in DNA: TGTGCCAGCAGTGAAGACAGGTTAAGCAATCAGCCCCAGCATTTT. This codes for CASSEDRLSNQPQHF.

This sequence joins TRBV15 and TRBJ2-1, with D possibly matching TRBD2 (6 bases). V was shortened by 0 bases and J by 6 bases, with 12 bases between the two germline ends. CDR1 and CDR2 (germline): LNHNV, YYDKDF (reference sequence). The CDR3 consists of 15 residues. The CDR3 here is CATSRDWRAGNEQFF. Here the CDR3 DNA reads TGTGCCACCAGCAGAGATTGGAGGGCAGGCAATGAGCAGTTCTTC.

This clone has only a few counts. This rearrangement joins TRBV7-2 to TRBJ2-1; 8 positions match TRBD2. The CDR3 is 16 residues long. The germline gives CDR1 SGHTA, CDR2 FQGNSA. V trimming: 1 base; J trimming: 2 bases; junction bases outside the gene matches: 4. CDR3 sequence: CASSLEVGLAYNEQFF. The CDR3 DNA follows: TGTGCCAGCAGCTTAGAGGTGGGACTAGCCTACAATGAGCAGTTCTTC.

This clone was detected only a few times. This chain connects TRBV29-1 to TRBJ2-5; 7 bases fit TRBD1. Germline CDR1 and CDR2: SQVTM and ANQGSEA. This CDR3 region has 14 residues. The J segment lost 1 base and the V segment lost 5 bases, leaving 7 bases of the junction unmatched. In DNA, the CDR3 is TGCAGCGTTTTCAAACGACAGGGCCAAGAGACCCAGTACTTC. The encoded protein is CSVFKRQGQETQYF.